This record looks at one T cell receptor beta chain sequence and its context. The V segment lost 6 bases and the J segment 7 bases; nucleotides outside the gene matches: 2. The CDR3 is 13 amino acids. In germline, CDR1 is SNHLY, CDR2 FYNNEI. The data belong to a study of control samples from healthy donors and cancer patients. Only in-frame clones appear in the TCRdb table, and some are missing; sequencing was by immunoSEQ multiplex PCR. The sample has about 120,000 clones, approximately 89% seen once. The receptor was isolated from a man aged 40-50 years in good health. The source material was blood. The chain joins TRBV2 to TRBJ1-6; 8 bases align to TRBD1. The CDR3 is CASRGQANSPLHF. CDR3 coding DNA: TGTGCCAGCAGGGGACAGGCAAATTCACCCCTCCACTTT.